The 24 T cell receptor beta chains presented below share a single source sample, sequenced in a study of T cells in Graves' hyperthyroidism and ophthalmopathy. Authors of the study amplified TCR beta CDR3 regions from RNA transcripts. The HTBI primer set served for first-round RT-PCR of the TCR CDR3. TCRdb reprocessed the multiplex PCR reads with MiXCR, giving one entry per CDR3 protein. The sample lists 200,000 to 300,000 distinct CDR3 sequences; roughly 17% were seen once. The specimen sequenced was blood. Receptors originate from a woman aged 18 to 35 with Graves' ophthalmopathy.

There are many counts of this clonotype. This CDR3 reads CASSFNRGRGAEAFF. In DNA form, the CDR3 reads TGTGCCAGCAGTTTTAACAGGGGGCGCGGGGCTGAAGCTTTCTTT. The chain carries TRBV28 and TRBJ1-1, with 9 bases lining up with TRBD1. V gave up 3 bases and J gave up 6 bases; unmatched junction bases: 8. This CDR3 spans 15 amino acids. Germline assignment: CDR1 MDHEN and CDR2 SYDVKM. Variable domain in full (rest from reference TRBV28 and TRBJ1-1): DVKVTQSSRYLVKRTGEKVFLECVQDMDHENMFWYRQDPGLGLRLIYFSYDVKMKEKGDIPEGYSVSREKKERFSLILESASTNQTSMYLCASSFNRGRGAEAFFGQGTRLTVV.

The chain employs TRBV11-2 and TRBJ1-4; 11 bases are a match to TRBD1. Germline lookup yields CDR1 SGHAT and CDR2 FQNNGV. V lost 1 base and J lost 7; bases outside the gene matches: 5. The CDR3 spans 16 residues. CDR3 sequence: CASSLGRTGGGEKLFF. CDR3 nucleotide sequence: TGTGCCAGCAGCTTAGGCCGGACAGGGGGCGGTGAAAAACTGTTTTTT.

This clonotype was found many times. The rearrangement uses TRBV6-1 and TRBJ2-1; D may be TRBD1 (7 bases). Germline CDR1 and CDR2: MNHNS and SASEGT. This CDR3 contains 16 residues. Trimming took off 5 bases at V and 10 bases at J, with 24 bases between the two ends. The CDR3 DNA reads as TGTGCCAGCAGTTACCGACAGGGCACTGGGAGGACCGAGCAGTTCTTC. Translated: CASSYRQGTGRTEQFF.

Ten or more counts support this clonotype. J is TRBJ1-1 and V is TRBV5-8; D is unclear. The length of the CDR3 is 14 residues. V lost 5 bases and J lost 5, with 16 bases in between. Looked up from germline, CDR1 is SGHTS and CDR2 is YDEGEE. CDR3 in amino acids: CASRSKTRPTEAFF. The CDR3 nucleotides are TGTGCCAGCAGATCTAAGACCCGGCCTACTGAAGCTTTCTTT.

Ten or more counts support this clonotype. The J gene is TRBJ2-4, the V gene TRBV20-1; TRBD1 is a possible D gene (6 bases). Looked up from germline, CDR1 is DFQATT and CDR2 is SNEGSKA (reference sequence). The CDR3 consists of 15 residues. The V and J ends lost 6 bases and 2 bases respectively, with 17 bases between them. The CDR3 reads CSAKTGLGTKNIQYF. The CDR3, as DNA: TGCAGTGCGAAAACAGGGTTGGGGACCAAAAACATTCAGTACTTC.

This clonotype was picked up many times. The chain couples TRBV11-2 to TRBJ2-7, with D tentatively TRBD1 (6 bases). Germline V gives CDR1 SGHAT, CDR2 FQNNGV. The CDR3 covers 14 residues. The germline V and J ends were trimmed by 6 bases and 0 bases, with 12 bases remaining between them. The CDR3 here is CASRKRQASYEQYF. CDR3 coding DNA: TGTGCCAGCAGGAAACGACAGGCCTCCTACGAGCAGTACTTC.

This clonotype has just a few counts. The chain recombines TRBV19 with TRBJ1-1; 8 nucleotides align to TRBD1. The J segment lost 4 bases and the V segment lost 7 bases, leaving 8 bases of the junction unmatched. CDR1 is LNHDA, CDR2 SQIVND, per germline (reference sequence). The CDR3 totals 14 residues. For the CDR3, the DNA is TGTGCCAGTACCCTGCAGGGGGCGGGCACTGAAGCTTTCTTT. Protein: CASTLQGAGTEAFF.

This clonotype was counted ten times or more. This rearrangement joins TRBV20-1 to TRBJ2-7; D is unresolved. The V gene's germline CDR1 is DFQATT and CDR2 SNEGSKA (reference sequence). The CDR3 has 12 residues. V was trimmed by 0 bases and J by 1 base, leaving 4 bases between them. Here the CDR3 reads CSARDTSYEQYF. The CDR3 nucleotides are TGCAGTGCTAGAGACACTTCCTACGAGCAGTACTTC.

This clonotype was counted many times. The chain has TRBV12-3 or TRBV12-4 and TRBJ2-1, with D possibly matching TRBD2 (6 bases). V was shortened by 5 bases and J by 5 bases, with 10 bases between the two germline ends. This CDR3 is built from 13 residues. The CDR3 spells CASSQTRNNEQFF. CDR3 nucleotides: TGTGCCAGCAGTCAGACTAGAAACAATGAGCAGTTCTTC.

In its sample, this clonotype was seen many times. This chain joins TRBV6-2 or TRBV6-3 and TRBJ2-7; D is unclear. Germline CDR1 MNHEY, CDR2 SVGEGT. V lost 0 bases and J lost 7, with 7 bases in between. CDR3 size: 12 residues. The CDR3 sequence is CASSYSNAEQYF. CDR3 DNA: TGTGCCAGCAGTTACTCTAACGCAGAGCAGTACTTC.

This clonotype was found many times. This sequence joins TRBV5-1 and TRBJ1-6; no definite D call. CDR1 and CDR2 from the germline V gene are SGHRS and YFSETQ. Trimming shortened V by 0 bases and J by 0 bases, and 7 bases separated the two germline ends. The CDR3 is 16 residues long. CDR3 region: CASSLVGSSYNSPLHF. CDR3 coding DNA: TGCGCCAGCAGCTTGGTAGGGAGCTCCTATAATTCACCCCTCCACTTT.

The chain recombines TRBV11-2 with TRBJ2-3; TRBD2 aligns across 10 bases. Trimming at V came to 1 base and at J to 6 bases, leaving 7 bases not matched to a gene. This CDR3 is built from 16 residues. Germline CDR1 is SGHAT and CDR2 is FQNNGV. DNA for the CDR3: TGTGCCAGCAGCTTAGCTAGCGGGAGTTGGTGGGATACGCAGTATTTT. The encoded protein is CASSLASGSWWDTQYF.

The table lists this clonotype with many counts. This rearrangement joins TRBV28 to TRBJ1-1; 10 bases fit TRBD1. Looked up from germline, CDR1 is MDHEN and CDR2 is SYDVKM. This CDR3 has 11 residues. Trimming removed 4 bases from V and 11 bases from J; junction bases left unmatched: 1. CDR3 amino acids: CASSWTGGAFF. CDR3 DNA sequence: TGTGCCAGCAGTTGGACAGGGGGGGCTTTCTTT. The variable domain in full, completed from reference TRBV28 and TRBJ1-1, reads DVKVTQSSRYLVKRTGEKVFLECVQDMDHENMFWYRQDPGLGLRLIYFSYDVKMKEKGDIPEGYSVSREKKERFSLILESASTNQTSMYLCASSWTGGAFFGQGTRLTVV.

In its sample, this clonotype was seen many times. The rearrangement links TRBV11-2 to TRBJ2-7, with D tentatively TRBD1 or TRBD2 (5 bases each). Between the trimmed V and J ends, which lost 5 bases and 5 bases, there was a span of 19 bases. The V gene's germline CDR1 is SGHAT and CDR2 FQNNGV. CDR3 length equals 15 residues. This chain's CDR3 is CASSRIRDPRDEQYF. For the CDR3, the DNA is TGTGCCAGCAGCAGAATCCGGGACCCCAGAGACGAGCAGTACTTC.

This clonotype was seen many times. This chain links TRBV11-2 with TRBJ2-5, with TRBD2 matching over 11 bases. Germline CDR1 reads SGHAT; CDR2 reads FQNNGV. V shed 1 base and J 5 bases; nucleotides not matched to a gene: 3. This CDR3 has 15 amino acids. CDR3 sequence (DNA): TGTGCCAGCAGCTTAGTAGGGACTAGCGGCGAGACCCAGTACTTC. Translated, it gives CASSLVGTSGETQYF.

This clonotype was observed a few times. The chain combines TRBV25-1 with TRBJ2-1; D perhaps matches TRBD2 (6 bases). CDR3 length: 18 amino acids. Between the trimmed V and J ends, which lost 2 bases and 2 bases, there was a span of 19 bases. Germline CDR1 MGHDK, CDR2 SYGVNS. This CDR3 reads CASSEVGARSGPYNEQFF. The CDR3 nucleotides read TGTGCCAGCAGTGAAGTGGGAGCTCGTAGCGGCCCCTACAATGAGCAGTTCTTC.

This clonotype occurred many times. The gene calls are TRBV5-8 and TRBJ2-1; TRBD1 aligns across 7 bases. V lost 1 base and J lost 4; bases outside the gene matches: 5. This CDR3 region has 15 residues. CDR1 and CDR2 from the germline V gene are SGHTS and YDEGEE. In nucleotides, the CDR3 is TGTGCCAGCAGCTTGTACAGGGGTTCGTACAATGAGCAGTTCTTC. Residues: CASSLYRGSYNEQFF.

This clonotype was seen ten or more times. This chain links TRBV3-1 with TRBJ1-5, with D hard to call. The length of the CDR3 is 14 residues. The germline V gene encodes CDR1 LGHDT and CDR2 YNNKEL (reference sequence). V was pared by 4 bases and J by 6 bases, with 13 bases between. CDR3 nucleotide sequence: TGTGCCAGCAGCCCAGAAGTCTTAGGTCAGCCCCAGCATTTT. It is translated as CASSPEVLGQPQHF.

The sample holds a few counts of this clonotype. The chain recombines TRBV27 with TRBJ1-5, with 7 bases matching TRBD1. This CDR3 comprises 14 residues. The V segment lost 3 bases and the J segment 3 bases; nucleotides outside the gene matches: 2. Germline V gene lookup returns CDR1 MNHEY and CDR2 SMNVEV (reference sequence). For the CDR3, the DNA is TGTGCCAGCAGTTTTGGGACAGACAATCAGCCCCAGCATTTT. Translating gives CASSFGTDNQPQHF.

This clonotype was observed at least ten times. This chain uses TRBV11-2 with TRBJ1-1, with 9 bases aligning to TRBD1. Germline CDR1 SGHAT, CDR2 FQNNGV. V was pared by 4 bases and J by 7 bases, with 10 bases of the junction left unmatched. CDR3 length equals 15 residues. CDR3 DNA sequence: TGTGCCAGCAGCTCAGTTGACAGGGGGAAAATTGAAGCTTTCTTT. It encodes CASSSVDRGKIEAFF.

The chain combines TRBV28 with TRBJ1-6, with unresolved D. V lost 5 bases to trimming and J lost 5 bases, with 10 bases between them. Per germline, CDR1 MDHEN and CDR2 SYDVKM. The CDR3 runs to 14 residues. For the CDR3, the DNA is TGTGCCAGCAGTGTGGTTGGGGATAATTCACCCCTCCACTTT. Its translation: CASSVVGDNSPLHF.

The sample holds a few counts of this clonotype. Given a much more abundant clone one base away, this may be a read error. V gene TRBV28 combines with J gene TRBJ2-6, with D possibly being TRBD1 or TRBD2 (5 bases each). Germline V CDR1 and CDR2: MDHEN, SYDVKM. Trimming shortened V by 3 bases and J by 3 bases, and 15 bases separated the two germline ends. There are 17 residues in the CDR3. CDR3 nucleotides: TGTGCCAGCAGTTTCGCCGGGACCAGCTTTGGGGCCAACGTCCTGACTTTC. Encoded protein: CASSFAGTSFGANVLTF. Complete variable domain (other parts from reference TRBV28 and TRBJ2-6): DVKVTQSSRYLVKRTGEKVFLECVQDMDHENMFWYRQDPGLGLRLIYFSYDVKMKEKGDIPEGYSVSREKKERFSLILESASTNQTSMYLCASSFAGTSFGANVLTFGAGSRLTVL.

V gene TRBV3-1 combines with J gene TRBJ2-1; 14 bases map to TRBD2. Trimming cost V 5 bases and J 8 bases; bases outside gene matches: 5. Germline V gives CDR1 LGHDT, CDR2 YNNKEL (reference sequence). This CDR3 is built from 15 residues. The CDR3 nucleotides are TGTGCCAGCAGCAAAAGGACTAGCGGGAGGTATGAGCAGTTCTTC. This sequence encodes CASSKRTSGRYEQFF.

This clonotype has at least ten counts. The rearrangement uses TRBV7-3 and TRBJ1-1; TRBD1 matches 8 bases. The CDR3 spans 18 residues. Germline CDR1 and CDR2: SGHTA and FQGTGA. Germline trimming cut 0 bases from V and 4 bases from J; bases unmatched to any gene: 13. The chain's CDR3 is CASSLTPTGGNRGTEAFF. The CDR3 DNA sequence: TGTGCCAGCAGCTTAACGCCCACAGGGGGGAATCGGGGCACTGAAGCTTTCTTT.